One and the same sample provided the 15 T cell receptor beta chains below, sequenced in a study of molecular identifiers for immune sequencing clone quantification. TCRdb passed the PCR reads through MiXCR, listing each CDR3 protein once. This table holds under 600,000 distinct CDR3 sequences, roughly 23% found once. Material: naive CD8+ T cells from blood, with Jurkat cell RNA spiked in. Sample subset: FACS-sorted CD8+CD4-CCR7+CD45RA+ naive T cells. The receptors here all came from a human donor in good health. Some libraries in this study had Jurkat cell RNA spiked in.

The chain employs TRBV9 and TRBJ2-1; possibly TRBD1 or TRBD2 for D (5 bases each). CDR1 is SGDLS and CDR2 is YYNGEE in the germline V gene. The V end lost 0 bases, the J end lost 14 bases, and 15 bases lay between the germline ends. This CDR3 is 13 amino acids long. CDR3 sequence: CASSVESWDQEFF. For the CDR3, the DNA is TGTGCCAGCAGCGTAGAATCTTGGGACCAAGAGTTCTTC.

This clonotype has more than one count but fewer than ten. This sequence joins TRBV5-6 and TRBJ2-3, with a tentative D call TRBD1 (6 bases). Trimming took off 4 bases at V and 6 bases at J, with 18 bases between the two ends. Germline V gives CDR1 SGHDT, CDR2 YYEEEE. The CDR3 loop spans 15 amino acids. The CDR3 loop is CASSVGAGDVDTQYF. DNA for the CDR3: TGTGCCAGCAGCGTCGGGGCAGGGGATGTGGATACGCAGTATTTT.

This clonotype was detected many times. The rearrangement links TRBV7-6 to TRBJ2-3, with TRBD2 matching 10 bases. The V gene end was trimmed by 3 bases and the J gene end by 6 bases; junction bases not matched to a gene: 6. This CDR3 spans 15 amino acids. CDR1 and CDR2 (germline): SGHVS, FNYEAQ. CDR3 region: CASSFGAGGADTQYF. The CDR3 bases are TGTGCCAGCAGCTTCGGAGCGGGAGGGGCTGATACGCAGTATTTT.

With respect to this clonotype: A much larger clone differs from this one at a single base, so this may be a read error. The chain joins TRBV7-9 to TRBJ2-5; no clear D. Germline V CDR1 and CDR2: SEHNR, FQNEAQ (reference sequence). The CDR3 consists of 14 residues. The CDR3, as DNA: TGTGCCAGCAGCTTAGAGAACAGCCAAGAGGCCCAGTACTTC. It is translated as CASSLENSQEAQYF.

V usage is TRBV6-2 or TRBV6-3 and J usage is TRBJ1-3; tentatively, D is TRBD1 (5 bases). V was pared by 6 bases and J by 1 base, with 10 bases between. This CDR3 is built from 14 residues. CDR1 and CDR2 from the germline V gene are MNHEY and SVGEGT. CDR3 in amino acids: CASRGTTSGNTIYF. CDR3 coding DNA: TGTGCCAGCAGAGGGACTACTTCTGGAAACACCATATATTTT.

The rearrangement joins TRBV19 to TRBJ2-2, with a weak D call TRBD1 (5 bases). The germline V gene has CDR1 LNHDA and CDR2 SQIVND (reference sequence). The CDR3 spans 17 residues. Trimming stripped 7 bases from V and 0 bases from J, with 18 bases between. The CDR3, as DNA: TGTGCCAGTAACCCGGACACCCAGTTCGCGAACACCGGGGAGCTGTTTTTT. The encoded protein is CASNPDTQFANTGELFF. The variable domain in full, completed from reference TRBV19 and TRBJ2-2, reads DGGITQSPKYLFRKEGQNVTLSCEQNLNHDAMYWYRQDPGQGLRLIYYSQIVNDFQKGDIAEGYSVSREKKESFPLTVTSAQKNPTAFYLCASNPDTQFANTGELFFGEGSRLTVL.

This clonotype has only a few counts. J is TRBJ1-4 and V is TRBV28; D perhaps matches TRBD1 (6 bases). V lost 6 bases and J lost 8, with 13 bases in between. Germline CDR1 MDHEN, CDR2 SYDVKM. This CDR3 has 13 amino acids. CDR3 sequence: CASRIQGWEKLFF. The CDR3 DNA reads TGTGCCAGCAGGATACAGGGTTGGGAAAAACTGTTTTTT.

CDR3 loop: CSARDLGTGDYEQYF. The CDR3 coding sequence is TGCAGTGCTAGAGATTTGGGAACAGGGGATTACGAGCAGTACTTC. The chain couples TRBV20-1 to TRBJ2-7, with 7 bases aligning to TRBD1. Trimming took 0 bases from V and 4 from J; bases not matched to a gene: 9. Germline loops: CDR1 DFQATT, CDR2 SNEGSKA (reference sequence). This CDR3 contains 15 residues.

The chain has TRBV5-4 and TRBJ2-1, with a possible D match to TRBD1 (6 bases). Deletions cut 3 bases from V and 4 bases from J, with 11 bases between. The germline gives CDR1 SGHNT, CDR2 YYREEE (reference sequence). The length of the CDR3 is 14 residues. This CDR3 is CASSSTGTYNEQFF. CDR3 nucleotides: TGTGCCAGCAGCTCAACAGGGACATACAATGAGCAGTTCTTC.

The V call is TRBV3-1, the J call TRBJ2-7; D possibly corresponds to TRBD2 (5 bases). The CDR3 is 17 amino acids. Between the trimmed V and J ends, which lost 0 bases and 5 bases, there was a span of 20 bases. Germline CDR1 LGHDT, CDR2 YNNKEL (reference sequence). CDR3 region: CASSQDQEQTLAHEQYF. The CDR3 coding sequence is TGTGCCAGCAGCCAAGACCAGGAACAGACCCTAGCCCACGAGCAGTACTTC.

This clonotype showed up just once. With a much larger clone just one base away, this may be a read error. This chain links TRBV5-6 with TRBJ2-5; TRBD2 might be the D (6 bases). This CDR3 region has 15 residues. CDR1 SGHDT and CDR2 YYEEEE come from the germline V gene. CDR3 in amino acids: CASSPLVGGQATQYF. The CDR3 nucleotides read TGTGCCAGCAGCCCTCTAGTTGGAGGGCAAGCGACCCAGTACTTC.

The chain uses TRBV6-6 and TRBJ1-5; TRBD1 is a possible D gene (5 bases). The CDR3 has 19 residues. Germline loops: CDR1 MNHNY, CDR2 SVGAGI (reference sequence). Deletions cut 2 bases from V and 0 bases from J, with 20 bases between. The CDR3 DNA sequence: TGTGCCAGCAGTTACCTTGCATTGACAGACTATAATAGCAATCAGCCCCAGCATTTT. As protein: CASSYLALTDYNSNQPQHF.

As regards this clonotype: A much larger clone is a single base away; this may be a read error. Here the CDR3 reads CAWSVLGDNTGELLF. The CDR3 region has the DNA TGTGCCTGGAGTGTACTTGGGGATAACACCGGGGAGCTGCTTTTT. The V gene is TRBV30, the J gene TRBJ2-2; D is possibly TRBD2 (5 bases). In germline, CDR1 is GTSNPN, CDR2 SVGIG (reference sequence). This CDR3 spans 15 amino acids.

There are many counts of this clonotype. Relative to the germline gene, one junction end is altered; a read error may explain this. The rearrangement joins TRBV4-3 to TRBJ1-5; no clear D gene. The CDR3 covers 13 residues. Looked up from germline, CDR1 is LGHNA and CDR2 is YSLEER. The CDR3 loop is CASSEDLNQPQHF. The CDR3 DNA follows: TGCGCCAGCAGCGAAGATCTGAATCAGCCCCAGCATTTT.

Concerning this clonotype: At one end, the junction sequence differs from germline, possibly due to a read error. This chain uses TRBV28 with TRBJ2-7, with D possibly TRBD1 on 6 matching bases. The germline CDR1 and CDR2 sequences are MDHEN and SYDVKM. The CDR3 has 15 residues. The CDR3 nucleotides are TGTGCCGGCAGTTTTCGGGGACACCGATCCTACGAGCAGTACTTC. Translation: CAGSFRGHRSYEQYF.